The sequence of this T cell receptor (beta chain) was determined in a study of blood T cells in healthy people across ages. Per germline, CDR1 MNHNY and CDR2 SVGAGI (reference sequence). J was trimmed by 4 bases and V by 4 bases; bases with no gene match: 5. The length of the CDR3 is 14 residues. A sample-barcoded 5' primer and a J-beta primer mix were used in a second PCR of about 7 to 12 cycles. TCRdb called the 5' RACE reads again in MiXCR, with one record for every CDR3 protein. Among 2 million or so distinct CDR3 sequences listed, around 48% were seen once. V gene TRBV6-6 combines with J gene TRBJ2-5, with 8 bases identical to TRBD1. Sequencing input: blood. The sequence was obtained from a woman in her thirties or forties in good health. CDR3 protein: CASSSTQGAETQYF. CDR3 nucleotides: TGTGCCAGCAGTTCCACTCAGGGGGCAGAGACCCAGTACTTC.